This T cell receptor beta chain appears in the sequencing data of a study of T cells in Graves' hyperthyroidism and ophthalmopathy. Regions amplified from RNA transcripts were the TCR beta CDR3 regions. HTBI primers were used for first-round RT-PCR of the TCR CDR3. TCRdb reprocessed the multiplex PCR reads via MiXCR and lists one record per CDR3 protein. The sample records under 300,000 distinct CDR3 sequences, about an eighth being singletons. This clonotype was picked up many times. The origin of this receptor is a woman between 25 and 40 years old with Graves' hyperthyroidism that later progressed to Graves' ophthalmopathy. The sequencing sample was made of blood.

The CDR3 DNA is TGTGCCAGCAGCCCGCGACAGGGGAGCACAGATACGCAGTATTTT. Its protein is CASSPRQGSTDTQYF. This chain connects TRBV7-2 to TRBJ2-3; TRBD1 agrees at 8 bases. V shed 5 bases, J shed 0 bases, and the junction held 4 bases outside the gene matches. Germline loops: CDR1 SGHTA, CDR2 FQGNSA. CDR3 length equals 15 residues.